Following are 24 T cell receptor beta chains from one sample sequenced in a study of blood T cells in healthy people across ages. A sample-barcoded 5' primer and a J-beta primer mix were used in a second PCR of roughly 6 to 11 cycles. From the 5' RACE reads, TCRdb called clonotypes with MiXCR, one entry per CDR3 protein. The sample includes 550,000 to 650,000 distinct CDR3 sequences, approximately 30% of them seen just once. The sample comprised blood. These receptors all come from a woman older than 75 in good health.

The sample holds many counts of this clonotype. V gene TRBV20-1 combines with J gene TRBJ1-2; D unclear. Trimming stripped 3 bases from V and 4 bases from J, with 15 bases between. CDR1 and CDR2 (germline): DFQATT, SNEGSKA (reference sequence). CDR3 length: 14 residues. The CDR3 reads CSASWTDRIYGYTF. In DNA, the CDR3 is TGCAGTGCTAGTTGGACGGATAGAATCTATGGCTACACCTTC.

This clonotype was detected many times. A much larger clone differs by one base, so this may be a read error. CDR3 amino acids: CASSVRGISDEQYF. The DNA of the CDR3 is TGTGCCAGCAGCGTGCGGGGGATCAGCGATGAGCAGTACTTC. The chain couples TRBV9 to TRBJ2-7, with 7 bases matching TRBD2. The CDR3 totals 14 residues. Germline CDR1 is SGDLS and CDR2 is YYNGEE. After removal of 2 bases from V and 7 bases from J, the junction contained 9 bases not matched to a gene. Full variable domain (remainder filled in from reference TRBV9 and TRBJ2-7): DSGVTQTPKHLITATGQRVTLRCSPRSGDLSVYWYQQSLDQGLQFLIQYYNGEERAKGNILERFSAQQFPDLHSELNLSSLELGDSALYFCASSVRGISDEQYFGPGTRLTVT.

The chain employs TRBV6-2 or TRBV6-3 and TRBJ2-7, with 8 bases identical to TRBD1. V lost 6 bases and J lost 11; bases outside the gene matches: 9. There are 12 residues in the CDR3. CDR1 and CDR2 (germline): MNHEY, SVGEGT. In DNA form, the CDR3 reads TGTGCCAGCAGCCAAAGACAGGGGAATAAGTACTTC. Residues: CASSQRQGNKYF.

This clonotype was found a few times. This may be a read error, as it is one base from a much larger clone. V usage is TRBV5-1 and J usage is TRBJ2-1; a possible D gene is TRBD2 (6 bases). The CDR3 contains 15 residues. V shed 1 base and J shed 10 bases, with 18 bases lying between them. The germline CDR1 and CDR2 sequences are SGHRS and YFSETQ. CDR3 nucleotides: TGCGCCAGCAGCTTGAGGGACTCACGTCTCTACGAGCAGTTCTTC. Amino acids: CASSLRDSRLYEQFF.

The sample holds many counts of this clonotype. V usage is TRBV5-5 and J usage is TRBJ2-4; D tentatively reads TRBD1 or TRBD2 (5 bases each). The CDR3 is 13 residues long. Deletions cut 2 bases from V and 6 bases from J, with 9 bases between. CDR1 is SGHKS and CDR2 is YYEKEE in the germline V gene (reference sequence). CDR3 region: CASSFGAANIQYF. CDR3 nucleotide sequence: TGTGCCAGCAGCTTCGGGGCGGCAAACATTCAGTACTTC.

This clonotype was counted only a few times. The CDR3 DNA reads as TGCAGCGTTGTAGGCAGATTGCAAGAGACCCAGTACTTC. It translates to CSVVGRLQETQYF. The genes are TRBV29-1 and TRBJ2-5; D is ambiguous. Trimming removed 4 bases from V and 2 bases from J, with 11 bases in between. The germline CDR1 and CDR2 sequences are SQVTM and ANQGSEA. The CDR3 loop spans 13 amino acids.

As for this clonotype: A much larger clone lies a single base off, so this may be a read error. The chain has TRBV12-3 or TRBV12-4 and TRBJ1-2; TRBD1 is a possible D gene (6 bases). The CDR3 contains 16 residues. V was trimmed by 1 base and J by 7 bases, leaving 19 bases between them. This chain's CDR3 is CASSLGGPRGNAGYTF. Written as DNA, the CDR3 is TGTGCCAGCAGTTTAGGGGGGCCCAGGGGAAATGCTGGCTACACCTTC.

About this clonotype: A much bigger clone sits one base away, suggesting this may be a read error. In DNA form, the CDR3 reads TGTGTCAGCAGCCAGAGGCGACAGGGCAGAGGGACAGATACGCAGTATTTT. Its translation: CVSSQRRQGRGTDTQYF. The chain employs TRBV3-1 and TRBJ2-3; 7 nucleotides match TRBD1. This CDR3 has 17 amino acids. CDR1 is LGHDT, CDR2 YNNKEL, per germline (reference sequence).

CDR3 DNA: TGTGCCAGTAGTATAACAGGGAGTCGCAATCAGCCCCAGCATTTT. Protein sequence: CASSITGSRNQPQHF. J is TRBJ1-5 and V is TRBV19; a possible D gene is TRBD1 (6 bases). Trimming shortened V by 2 bases and J by 2 bases, and 10 bases separated the two germline ends. Germline values: CDR1 LNHDA, CDR2 SQIVND (reference sequence). The CDR3 sequence is 15 residues long.

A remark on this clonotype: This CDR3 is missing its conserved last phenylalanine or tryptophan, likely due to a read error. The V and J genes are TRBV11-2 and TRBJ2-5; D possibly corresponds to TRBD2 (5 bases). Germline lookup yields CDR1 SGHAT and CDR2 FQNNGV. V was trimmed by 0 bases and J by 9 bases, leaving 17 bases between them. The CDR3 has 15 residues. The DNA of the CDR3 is TGTGCCAGCAGCTTAGAAGGACCGGTAGCGAGGGCCCAGTACTGC. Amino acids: CASSLEGPVARAQYC.

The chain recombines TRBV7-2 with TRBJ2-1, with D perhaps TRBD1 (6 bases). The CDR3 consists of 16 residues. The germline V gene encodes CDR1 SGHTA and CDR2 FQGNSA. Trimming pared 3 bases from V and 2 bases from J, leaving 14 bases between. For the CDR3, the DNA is TGTGCCAGCAGCTTGGCAGGGGCGGGTCCCTACAATGAGCAGTTCTTC. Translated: CASSLAGAGPYNEQFF. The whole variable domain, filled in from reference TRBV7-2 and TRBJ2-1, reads GAGVSQSPSNKVTEKGKDVELRCDPISGHTALYWYRQSLGQGLEFLIYFQGNSAPDKSGLPSDRFSAERTGGSVSTLTIQRTQQEDSAVYLCASSLAGAGPYNEQFFGPGTRLTVL.

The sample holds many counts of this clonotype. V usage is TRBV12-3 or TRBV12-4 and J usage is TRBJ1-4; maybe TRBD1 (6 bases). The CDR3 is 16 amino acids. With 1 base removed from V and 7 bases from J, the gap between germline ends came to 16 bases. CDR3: CASSLGHGGRGEKLFF. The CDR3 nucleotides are TGTGCCAGCAGTTTAGGGCACGGGGGGCGCGGTGAAAAACTGTTTTTT.

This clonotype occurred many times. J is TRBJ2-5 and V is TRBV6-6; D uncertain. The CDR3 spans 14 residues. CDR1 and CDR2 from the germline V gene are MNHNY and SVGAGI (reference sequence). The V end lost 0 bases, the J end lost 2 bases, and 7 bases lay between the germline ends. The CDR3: CASSYSRIQETQYF. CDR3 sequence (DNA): TGTGCCAGCAGTTACTCTAGAATACAAGAGACCCAGTACTTC.

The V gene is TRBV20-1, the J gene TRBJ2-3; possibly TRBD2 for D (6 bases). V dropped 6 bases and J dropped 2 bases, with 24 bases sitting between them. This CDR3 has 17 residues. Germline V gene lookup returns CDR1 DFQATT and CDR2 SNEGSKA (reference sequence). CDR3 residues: CSAMGLASLWTTDTQYF. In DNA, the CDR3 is TGCAGTGCCATGGGGCTAGCGTCACTCTGGACCACAGATACGCAGTATTTT.

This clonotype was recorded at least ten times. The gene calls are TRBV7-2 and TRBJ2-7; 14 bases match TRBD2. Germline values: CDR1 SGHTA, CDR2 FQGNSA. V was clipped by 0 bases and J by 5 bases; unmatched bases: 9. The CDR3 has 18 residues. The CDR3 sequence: CASSLAGGLAGGPHEQYF. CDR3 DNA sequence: TGTGCCAGCAGCTTAGCGGGAGGACTAGCGGGGGGCCCCCACGAGCAGTACTTC.

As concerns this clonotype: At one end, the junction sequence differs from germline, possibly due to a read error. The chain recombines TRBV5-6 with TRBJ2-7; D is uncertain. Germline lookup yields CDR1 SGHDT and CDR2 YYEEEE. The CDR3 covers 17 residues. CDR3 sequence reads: CASSLAAATTTYNEQYF. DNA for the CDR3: TGCGCCAGCAGCTTGGCCGCGGCTACCACCACCTACAATGAGCAGTACTTC.

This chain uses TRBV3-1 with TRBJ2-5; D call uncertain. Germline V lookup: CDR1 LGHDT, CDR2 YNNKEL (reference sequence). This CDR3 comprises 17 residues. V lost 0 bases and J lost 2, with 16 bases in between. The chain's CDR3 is CASSQDRSLGGQETQYF. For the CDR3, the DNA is TGTGCCAGCAGCCAAGATCGTTCCTTGGGCGGACAAGAGACCCAGTACTTC.

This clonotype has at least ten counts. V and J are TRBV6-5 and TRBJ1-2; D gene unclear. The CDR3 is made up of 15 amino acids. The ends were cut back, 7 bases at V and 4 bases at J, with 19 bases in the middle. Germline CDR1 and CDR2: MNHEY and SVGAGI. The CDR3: CASMGLLGVGYGYTF. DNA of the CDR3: TGTGCCAGCATGGGGTTATTGGGAGTTGGCTATGGCTACACCTTC.

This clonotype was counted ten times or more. The CDR3 spells CAITMDSLGNEQFF. CDR3 sequence (DNA): TGTGCCATCACCATGGACAGCCTCGGGAATGAGCAGTTCTTC. The chain employs TRBV10-3 and TRBJ2-1; maybe TRBD1 (6 bases). The CDR3 runs 14 residues. Germline V lookup: CDR1 ENHRY, CDR2 SYGVKD. Trimming shortened V by 7 bases and J by 7 bases, and 17 bases separated the two germline ends.

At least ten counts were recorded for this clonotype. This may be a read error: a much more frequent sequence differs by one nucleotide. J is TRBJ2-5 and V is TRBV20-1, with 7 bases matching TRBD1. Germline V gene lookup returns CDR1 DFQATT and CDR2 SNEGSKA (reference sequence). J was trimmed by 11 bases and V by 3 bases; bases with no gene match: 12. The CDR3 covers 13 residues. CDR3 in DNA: TGCAGTGCTAGTAGGGACAGCTACAATGAGCAGTACTTC. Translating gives CSASRDSYNEQYF.

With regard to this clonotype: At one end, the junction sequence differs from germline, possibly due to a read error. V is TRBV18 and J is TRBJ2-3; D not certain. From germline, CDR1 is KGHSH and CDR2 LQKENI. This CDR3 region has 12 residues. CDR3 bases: TGTGCCAGCTCACCAAGCACAGATACGCAGGATTTT. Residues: CASSPSTDTQDF.

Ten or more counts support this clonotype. Here the CDR3 DNA reads TGCAGTGCTACTCAAGAAGTACAGGGGATTTCGGGGGGTGAGCAGTTCTTC. This sequence encodes CSATQEVQGISGGEQFF. The chain employs TRBV20-1 and TRBJ2-1; D tentatively reads TRBD1 or TRBD2 (7 bases each). V was clipped by 4 bases and J by 9 bases, with 28 bases between them. The CDR3 has 17 residues. The germline gives CDR1 DFQATT, CDR2 SNEGSKA (reference sequence).

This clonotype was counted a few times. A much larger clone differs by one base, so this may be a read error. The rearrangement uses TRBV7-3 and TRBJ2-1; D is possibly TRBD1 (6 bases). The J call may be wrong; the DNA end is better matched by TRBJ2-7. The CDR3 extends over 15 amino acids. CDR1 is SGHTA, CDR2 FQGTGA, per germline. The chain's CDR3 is CASSLSGAAYNEQYF. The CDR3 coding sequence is TGTGCCAGCAGCTTATCAGGGGCCGCCTACAATGAGCAGTACTTC.

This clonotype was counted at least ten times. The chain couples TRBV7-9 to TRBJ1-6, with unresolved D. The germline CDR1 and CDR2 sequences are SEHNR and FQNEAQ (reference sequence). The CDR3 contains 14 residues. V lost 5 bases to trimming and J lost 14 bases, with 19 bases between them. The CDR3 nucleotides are TGTGCCAGCAGCCCCGGGTCTGCCGATTGGACCCTCCACTTT. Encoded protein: CASSPGSADWTLHF.